The text below deals with one T cell receptor (beta chain). This specimen belongs to a study of blood T cell repertoires in COVID-19. TCRdb keeps only in-frame clones here, not all; method: immunoSEQ multiplex PCR. The sample has around 250,000 clones, approximately 87% seen once. From germline, CDR1 is MNHEY and CDR2 SVGAGI. The CDR3 spans 14 residues. V was pared by 4 bases and J by 1 base, with 10 bases between. Sequencing input: peripheral blood. The sequence was collected from a man in his 60s with acute or convalescent COVID-19. V and J are TRBV6-5 and TRBJ1-1; D not certain. CDR3 region: CASSSLHANTEAFF. The CDR3 DNA follows: TGTGCCAGCAGTTCACTACATGCGAACACTGAAGCTTTCTTT.